This entry concerns a single T cell receptor delta chain. TCRdb lists the protein of a much larger clone for this DNA, which differs at residue 4, so this is likely a read error; the protein given here is translated from the DNA itself. This entry is derived from a study of γδ T cells in repeated Plasmodium falciparum infection. Looking at the study overall: Malaria-naive adults were infected with P. falciparum NF54 four times over about 600 days.

TCRdb reprocessed the multiplex PCR reads using CATT. The repertoire consists of tens of thousands of delta-chain clones, with 1.6% occurring once and the leading ten covering 8.6%. The receptor was derived from a pool of human donors (malaria-infected and uninfected, not separated). Sequencing used gamma-delta T cells from blood.

CDR3 coding DNA: TGTGCCTGTGGCACCGTCTCAAGGGGGATACACGCCAGACCCCTGATCTTT. This codes for CACGTVSRGIHARPLIF. The chain carries TRDV2 and TRDJ4; 9 bases match TRDD3. TCRdb offers no J gene call, so here the DNA was matched to germline to obtain one. The germline CDR1 and CDR2 sequences are GEAIGNYY and EKD. This CDR3 has 17 residues.